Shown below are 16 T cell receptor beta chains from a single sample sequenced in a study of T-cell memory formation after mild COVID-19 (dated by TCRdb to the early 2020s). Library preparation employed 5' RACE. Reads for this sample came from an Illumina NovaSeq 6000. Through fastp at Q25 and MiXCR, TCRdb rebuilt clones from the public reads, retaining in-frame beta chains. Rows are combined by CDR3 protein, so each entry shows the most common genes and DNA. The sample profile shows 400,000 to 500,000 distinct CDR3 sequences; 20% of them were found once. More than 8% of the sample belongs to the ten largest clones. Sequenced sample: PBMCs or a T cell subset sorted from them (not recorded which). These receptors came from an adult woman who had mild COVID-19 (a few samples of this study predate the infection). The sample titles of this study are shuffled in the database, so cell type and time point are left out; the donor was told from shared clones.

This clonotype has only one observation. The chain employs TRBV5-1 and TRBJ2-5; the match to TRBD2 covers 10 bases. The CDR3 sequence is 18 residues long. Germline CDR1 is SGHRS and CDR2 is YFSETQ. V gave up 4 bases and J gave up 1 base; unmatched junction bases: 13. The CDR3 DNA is TGCGCCAGCAGCCCGGCTACTAGCGGGGTAACGTTCCAAGAGACCCAGTACTTC. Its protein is CASSPATSGVTFQETQYF.

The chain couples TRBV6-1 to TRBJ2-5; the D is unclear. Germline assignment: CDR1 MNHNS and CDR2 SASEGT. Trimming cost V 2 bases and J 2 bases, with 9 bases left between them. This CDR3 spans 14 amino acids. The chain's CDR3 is CASSEMIGQETQYF. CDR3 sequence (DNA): TGTGCCAGCAGTGAAATGATAGGTCAAGAGACCCAGTACTTC.

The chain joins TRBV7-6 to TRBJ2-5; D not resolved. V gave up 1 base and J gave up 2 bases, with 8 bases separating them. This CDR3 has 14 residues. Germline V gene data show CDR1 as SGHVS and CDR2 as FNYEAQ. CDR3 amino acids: CASSLGSGQETQYF. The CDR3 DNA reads TGTGCCAGCAGCTTAGGGTCAGGTCAAGAGACCCAGTACTTC.

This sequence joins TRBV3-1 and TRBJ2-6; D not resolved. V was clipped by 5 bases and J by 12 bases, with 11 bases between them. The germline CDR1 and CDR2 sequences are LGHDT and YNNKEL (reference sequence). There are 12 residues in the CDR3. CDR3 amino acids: CASSVAAGVLTF. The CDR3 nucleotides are TGTGCCAGCAGCGTGGCCGCCGGCGTCCTGACTTTC.

The CDR3 coding sequence is TGTGCCAGCAGCCAAGAGCAGGGGAGTAATTCACCCCTCCACTTT. Its protein product is CASSQEQGSNSPLHF. V is TRBV14 and J is TRBJ1-6; tentatively, D is TRBD1 (6 bases). This CDR3 comprises 15 residues. The germline CDR1 and CDR2 sequences are SGHDN and FVKESK. V was clipped by 0 bases and J by 6 bases, with 9 bases between them.

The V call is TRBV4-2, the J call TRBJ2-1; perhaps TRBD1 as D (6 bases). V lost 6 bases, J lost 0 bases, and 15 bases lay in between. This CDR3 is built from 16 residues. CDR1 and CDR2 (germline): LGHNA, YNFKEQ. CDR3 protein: CASSPAVGGSYNEQFF. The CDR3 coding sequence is TGTGCCAGCAGTCCAGCTGTAGGGGGCTCCTACAATGAGCAGTTCTTC.

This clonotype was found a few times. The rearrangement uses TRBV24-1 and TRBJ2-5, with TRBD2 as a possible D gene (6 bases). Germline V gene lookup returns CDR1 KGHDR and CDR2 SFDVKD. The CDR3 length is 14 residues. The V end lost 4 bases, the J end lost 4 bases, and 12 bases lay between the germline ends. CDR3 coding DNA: TGTGCCACCAGTGACCGGGGGATCTCAGAGACCCAGTACTTC. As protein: CATSDRGISETQYF.

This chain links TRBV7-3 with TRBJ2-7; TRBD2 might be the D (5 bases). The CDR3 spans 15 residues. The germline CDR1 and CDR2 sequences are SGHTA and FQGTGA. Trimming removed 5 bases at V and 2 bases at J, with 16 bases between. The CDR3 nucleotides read TGTGCCAGCAGCCACCTCGGCGGGCCAACCTACGAGCAGTACTTC. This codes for CASSHLGGPTYEQYF.

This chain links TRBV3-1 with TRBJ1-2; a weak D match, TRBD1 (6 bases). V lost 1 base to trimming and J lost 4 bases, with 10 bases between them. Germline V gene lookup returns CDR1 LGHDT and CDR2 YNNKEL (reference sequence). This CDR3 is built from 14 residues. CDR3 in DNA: TGTGCCAGCAGCCAAGGGACAGCTTCCTATGGCTACACCTTC. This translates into CASSQGTASYGYTF.

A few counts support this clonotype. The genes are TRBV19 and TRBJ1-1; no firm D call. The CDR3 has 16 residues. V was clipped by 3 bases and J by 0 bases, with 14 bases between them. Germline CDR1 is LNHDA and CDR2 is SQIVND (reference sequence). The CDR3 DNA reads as TGTGCCAGTAGTATTCCCGAAAGTATCATGAACACTGAAGCTTTCTTT. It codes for CASSIPESIMNTEAFF.

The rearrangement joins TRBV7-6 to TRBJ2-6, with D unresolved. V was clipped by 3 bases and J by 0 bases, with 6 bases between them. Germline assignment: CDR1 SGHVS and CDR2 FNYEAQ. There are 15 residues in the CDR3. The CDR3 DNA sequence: TGTGCCAGCAGCTTGACCGACTCTGGGGCCAACGTCCTGACTTTC. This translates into CASSLTDSGANVLTF. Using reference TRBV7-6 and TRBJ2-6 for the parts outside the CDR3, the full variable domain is GAGVSQSPRYKVTKRGQDVALRCDPISGHVSLYWYRQALGQGPEFLTYFNYEAQQDKSGLPNDRFSAERPEGSISTLTIQRTEQRDSAMYRCASSLTDSGANVLTFGAGSRLTVL.

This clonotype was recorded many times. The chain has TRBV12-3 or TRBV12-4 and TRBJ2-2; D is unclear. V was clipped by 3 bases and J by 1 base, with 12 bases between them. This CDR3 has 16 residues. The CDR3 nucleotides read TGTGCCAGCAGTTTCGGGCGTCACGTGAACACCGGGGAGCTGTTTTTT. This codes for CASSFGRHVNTGELFF.

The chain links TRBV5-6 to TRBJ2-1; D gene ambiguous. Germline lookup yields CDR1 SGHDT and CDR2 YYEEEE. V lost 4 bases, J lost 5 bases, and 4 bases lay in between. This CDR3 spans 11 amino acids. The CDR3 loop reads CASSIHNEQFF. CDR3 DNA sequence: TGTGCCAGCAGCATTCACAATGAGCAGTTCTTC. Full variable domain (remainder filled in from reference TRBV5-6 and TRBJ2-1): DAGVTQSPTHLIKTRGQQVTLRCSPKSGHDTVSWYQQALGQGPQFIFQYYEEEERQRGNFPDRFSGHQFPNYSSELNVNALLLGDSALYLCASSIHNEQFFGPGTRLTVL.

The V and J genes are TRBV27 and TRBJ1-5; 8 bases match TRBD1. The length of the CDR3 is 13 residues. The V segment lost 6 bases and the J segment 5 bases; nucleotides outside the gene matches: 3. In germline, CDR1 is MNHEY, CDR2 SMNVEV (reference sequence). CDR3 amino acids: CASSTGGDQPQHF. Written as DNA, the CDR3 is TGTGCCAGCAGCACAGGGGGGGATCAGCCCCAGCATTTT.

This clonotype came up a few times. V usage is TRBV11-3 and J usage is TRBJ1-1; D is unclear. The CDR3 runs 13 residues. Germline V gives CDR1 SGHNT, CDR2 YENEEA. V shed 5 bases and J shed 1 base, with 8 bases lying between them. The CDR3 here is CASSPRPNTEAFF. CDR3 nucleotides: TGTGCCAGCAGCCCGCGACCGAACACTGAAGCTTTCTTT. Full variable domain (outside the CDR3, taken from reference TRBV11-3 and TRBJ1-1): EAGVVQSPRYKIIEKKQPVAFWCNPISGHNTLYWYLQNLGQGPELLIRYENEEAVDDSQLPKDRFSAERLKGVDSTLKIQPAELGDSAVYLCASSPRPNTEAFFGQGTRLTVV.

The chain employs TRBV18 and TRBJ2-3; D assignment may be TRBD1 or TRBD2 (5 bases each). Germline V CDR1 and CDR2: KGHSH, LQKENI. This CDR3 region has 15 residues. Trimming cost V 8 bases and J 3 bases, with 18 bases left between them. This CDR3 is CASPREGSRTDTQYF. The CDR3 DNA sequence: TGTGCCAGCCCCCGTGAGGGGAGTCGGACAGATACGCAGTATTTT.